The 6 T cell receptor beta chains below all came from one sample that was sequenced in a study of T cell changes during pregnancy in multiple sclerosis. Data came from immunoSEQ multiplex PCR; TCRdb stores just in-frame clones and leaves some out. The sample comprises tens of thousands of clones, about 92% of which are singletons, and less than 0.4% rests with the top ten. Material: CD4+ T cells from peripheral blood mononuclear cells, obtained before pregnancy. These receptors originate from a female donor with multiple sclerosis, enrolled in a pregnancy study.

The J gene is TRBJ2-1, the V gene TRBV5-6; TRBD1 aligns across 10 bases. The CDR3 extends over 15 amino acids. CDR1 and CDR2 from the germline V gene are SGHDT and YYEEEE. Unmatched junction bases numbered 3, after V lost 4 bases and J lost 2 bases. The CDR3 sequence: CASSRGQGAYNEQFF. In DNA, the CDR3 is TGTGCCAGCAGCCGTGGACAGGGGGCCTACAATGAGCAGTTCTTC.

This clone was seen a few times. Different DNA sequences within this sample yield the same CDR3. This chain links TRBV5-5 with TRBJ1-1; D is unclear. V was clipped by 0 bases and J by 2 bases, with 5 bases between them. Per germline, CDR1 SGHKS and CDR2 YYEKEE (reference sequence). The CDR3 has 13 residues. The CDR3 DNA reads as TGTGCCAGCAGCTTGGGGCTTAACACTGAAGCTTTCTTT. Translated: CASSLGLNTEAFF.

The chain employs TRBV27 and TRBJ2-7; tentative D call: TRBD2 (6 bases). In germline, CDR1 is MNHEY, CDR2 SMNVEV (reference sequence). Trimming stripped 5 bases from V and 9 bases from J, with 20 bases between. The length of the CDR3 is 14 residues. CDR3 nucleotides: TGTGCCAGCAGTGGAGGGACCCGAACTTCGTTGCAGTACTTC. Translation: CASSGGTRTSLQYF.

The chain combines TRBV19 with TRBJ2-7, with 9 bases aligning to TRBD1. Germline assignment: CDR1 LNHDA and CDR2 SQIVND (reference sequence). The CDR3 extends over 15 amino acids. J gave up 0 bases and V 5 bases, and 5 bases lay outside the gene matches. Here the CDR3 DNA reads TGTGCCAGTAGTCCCCGACAGGGGGTCTCCTACGAGCAGTACTTC. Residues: CASSPRQGVSYEQYF.

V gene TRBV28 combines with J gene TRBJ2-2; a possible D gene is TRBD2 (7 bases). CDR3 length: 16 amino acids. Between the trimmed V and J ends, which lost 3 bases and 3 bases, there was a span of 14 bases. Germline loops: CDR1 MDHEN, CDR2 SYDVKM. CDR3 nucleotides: TGTGCCAGCAGTTTCCTCCCCGGGGGGCACACCGGGGAGCTGTTTTTT. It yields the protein CASSFLPGGHTGELFF.

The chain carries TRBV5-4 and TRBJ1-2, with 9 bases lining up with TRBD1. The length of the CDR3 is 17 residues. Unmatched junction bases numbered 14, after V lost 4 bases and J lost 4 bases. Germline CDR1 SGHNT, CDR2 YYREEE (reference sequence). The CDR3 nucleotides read TGTGCCAGCAGCGTCGAACAGGGGGCCCTCAGGGGCTATGGCTACACCTTC. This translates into CASSVEQGALRGYGYTF.